The 8 T cell receptor beta chains presented below share a single source sample, sequenced in a study of shared clonotypes between healthy human individuals. Generated by immunoSEQ multiplex PCR, the TCRdb table keeps only in-frame clones and is missing some. The profile covers 2,500,000 or so clones, with less than 95% appearing a single time and more than 0.35% taken by the ten largest. Source material: naive CD4+ T cells from PBMCs. Subset indicated: CD45RA+ positively selected. These receptors came from a man younger than 35 in good health. Some clones in this sample may be carry-over from other donors' samples.

V gene TRBV21-1 combines with J gene TRBJ2-3; the listed D gene, TRBD2, was not tested against the DNA. TRBV21-1 is recorded as a pseudogene. CDR3 size: 20 residues. CDR3 residues: CASSKGGGDRTSGSTDTQYF. The CDR3 DNA reads as TGTGCCAGCAGCAAAGGTGGAGGGGACAGGACTAGCGGGAGTACAGATACGCAGTATTTT.

The chain carries TRBV20-1 and TRBJ1-2; perhaps TRBD1 as D (5 bases). Germline V gene lookup returns CDR1 DFQATT and CDR2 SNEGSKA (reference sequence). There are 11 residues in the CDR3. V lost 3 bases to trimming and J lost 9 bases, with 11 bases between them. CDR3 region: CSARGLISYTF. The CDR3 DNA reads TGCAGTGCTAGGGGACTAATAAGCTACACCTTC.

V is TRBV28 and J is TRBJ2-5, with 7 bases fitting TRBD1. The end of the DNA aligns better with TRBJ2-7, so the J call may be wrong. Germline V lookup: CDR1 MDHEN, CDR2 SYDVKM. This CDR3 has 15 residues. The DNA for the CDR3 is TGTGCCAGCAGTCGCGACAGGGTAAACCCCTACGAGCAGTACTTC. It yields the protein CASSRDRVNPYEQYF.

The chain is built from TRBV2 and TRBJ2-1, with TRBD2 identical over 10 bases. V lost 4 bases, J lost 7 bases, and 10 bases stayed unmatched. Germline lookup yields CDR1 SNHLY and CDR2 FYNNEI. This CDR3 is 16 amino acids long. The CDR3 reads CASSGGSSGRLNEQFF. The CDR3 DNA follows: TGTGCCAGCAGTGGAGGAAGTAGCGGGAGGTTGAATGAGCAGTTCTTC.

Here the CDR3 reads CASSVGAASSTDTQYF. CDR3 nucleotide sequence: TGTGCCAGCAGCGTAGGAGCGGCGTCTAGCACAGATACGCAGTATTTT. V usage is TRBV9 and J usage is TRBJ2-3, with a possible D match to TRBD2 (5 bases). Germline V gives CDR1 SGDLS, CDR2 YYNGEE. The CDR3 is made up of 16 amino acids. V was pared by 0 bases and J by 0 bases, with 11 bases between.

CDR3 region: CASSPNQETQYF. CDR3 coding DNA: TGTGCCAGCAGCCCCAACCAAGAGACCCAGTACTTC. The gene calls are TRBV7-2 and TRBJ2-5; D not resolved. Trimming removed 5 bases from V and 0 bases from J, with 4 bases in between. The CDR3 is 12 amino acids. Germline values: CDR1 SGHTA, CDR2 FQGNSA.

This chain connects TRBV18 to TRBJ2-1; the D gene is possibly TRBD1 (5 bases). The V gene lost 6 bases and the J gene lost 4 bases, with 19 bases spanning the gap. The CDR3 runs to 16 residues. Germline CDR1 is KGHSH and CDR2 is LQKENI. As DNA, the CDR3 is TGTGCCAGCTCCGCCTTGGTTCAGGGCCTTTACAATGAGCAGTTCTTC. Translated: CASSALVQGLYNEQFF.

The rearrangement uses TRBV2 and TRBJ2-3; D is unclear. The CDR3 length is 13 residues. V lost 7 bases and J 1 base, leaving 9 bases between the germline ends. The germline gives CDR1 SNHLY, CDR2 FYNNEI. The CDR3 nucleotides read TGTGCCAGCAATGGCCAGGGCACAGATACGCAGTATTTT. This sequence encodes CASNGQGTDTQYF.